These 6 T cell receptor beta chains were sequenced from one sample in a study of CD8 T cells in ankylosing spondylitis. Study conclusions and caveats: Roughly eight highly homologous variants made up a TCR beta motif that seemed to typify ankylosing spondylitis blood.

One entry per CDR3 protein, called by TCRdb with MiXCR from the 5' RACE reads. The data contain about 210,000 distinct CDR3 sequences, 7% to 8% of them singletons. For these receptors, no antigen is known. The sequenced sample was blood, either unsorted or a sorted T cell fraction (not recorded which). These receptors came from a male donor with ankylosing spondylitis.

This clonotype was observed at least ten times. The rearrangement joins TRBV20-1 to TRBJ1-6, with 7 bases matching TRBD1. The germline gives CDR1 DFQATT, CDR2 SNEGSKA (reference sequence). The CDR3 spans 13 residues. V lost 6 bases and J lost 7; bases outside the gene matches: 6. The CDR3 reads CSAKTGTNSPLHF. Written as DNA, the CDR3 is TGCAGTGCAAAGACAGGGACAAATTCACCCCTCCACTTT.

DNA of the CDR3: TGTGCCAGTAGTTATTGGGACCGTGGACGTGAAAAACTGTTTTTT. Protein: CASSYWDRGREKLFF. V is TRBV19 and J is TRBJ1-4; tentatively, D is TRBD1 (5 bases). V was clipped by 5 bases and J by 7 bases, with 17 bases between them. The germline CDR1 and CDR2 sequences are LNHDA and SQIVND (reference sequence). This CDR3 spans 15 amino acids.

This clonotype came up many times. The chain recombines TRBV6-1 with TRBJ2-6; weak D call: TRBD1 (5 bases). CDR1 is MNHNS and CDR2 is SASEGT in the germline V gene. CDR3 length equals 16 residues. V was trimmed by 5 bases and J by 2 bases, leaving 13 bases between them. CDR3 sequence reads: CASSTGDGPGANVLTF. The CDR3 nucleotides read TGTGCCAGCAGTACAGGAGACGGACCTGGGGCCAACGTCCTGACTTTC.

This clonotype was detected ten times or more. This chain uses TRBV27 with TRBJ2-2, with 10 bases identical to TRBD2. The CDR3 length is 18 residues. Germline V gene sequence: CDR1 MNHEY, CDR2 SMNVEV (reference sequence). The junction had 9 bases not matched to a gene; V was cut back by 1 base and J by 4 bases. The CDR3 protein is CASSLFPWASGSTGELFF. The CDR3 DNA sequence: TGTGCCAGCAGTTTATTCCCATGGGCTAGCGGGAGCACCGGGGAGCTGTTTTTT.

Written as DNA, the CDR3 is TGTGCCAGCAGGCAAAGCGGGGAGCTGTTTTTT. Translating gives CASRQSGELFF. The chain is built from TRBV7-8 and TRBJ2-2; no definite D call. CDR1 is SGHVS, CDR2 FQNEAQ, per germline. The CDR3 covers 11 residues. V lost 6 bases and J lost 7, with 6 bases in between.

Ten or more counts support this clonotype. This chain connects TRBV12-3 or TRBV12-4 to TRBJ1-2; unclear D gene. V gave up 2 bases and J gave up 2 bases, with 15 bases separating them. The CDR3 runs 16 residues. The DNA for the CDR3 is TGTGCCAGCAGTTTACCCCCCGATGTCCTAAACTATGGCTACACCTTC. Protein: CASSLPPDVLNYGYTF.